Following are 5 T cell receptor beta chains from one sample sequenced in a study of blood T cell repertoires in COVID-19 (dated by TCRdb to about 2020). Library construction relied on the immunoSEQ multiplex PCR assay. The table comes from immuneACCESS by way of TCRdb, which keeps in-frame sequences with V and J called. Part of the clones is missing from these tables; in studies checked, under half for an unresolved V gene and the rest for unknown reasons. For this sample there are some 230,000 clones; 80% to 90% appear just once. The ten largest clones take up approximately 5% of the sample. The sequencing sample was made of peripheral blood. The receptors derive from a woman aged 55-70 years who had recovered from COVID-19.

The chain carries TRBV2 and TRBJ2-5; D is possibly TRBD1 (5 bases). The CDR3 loop spans 12 amino acids. CDR1 and CDR2 from the germline V gene are SNHLY and FYNNEI. The V gene lost 7 bases and the J gene lost 3 bases, with 9 bases spanning the gap. The CDR3 reads CASTRQKETQYF. CDR3 nucleotide sequence: TGTGCCAGCACCCGACAGAAAGAGACCCAGTACTTC.

The chain employs TRBV2 and TRBJ1-6; D gene ambiguous. Germline V gene data show CDR1 as SNHLY and CDR2 as FYNNEI. V was trimmed by 5 bases and J by 6 bases, leaving 5 bases between them. The CDR3 has 12 residues. The CDR3, as DNA: TGTGCCAGCAGTTTTATTAATTCACCCCTCCACTTT. Translated, it gives CASSFINSPLHF. Complete variable domain (other parts from reference TRBV2 and TRBJ1-6): EPEVTQTPSHQVTQMGQEVILRCVPISNHLYFYWYRQILGQKVEFLVSFYNNEISEKSEIFDDQFSVERPDGSNFTLKIRSTKLEDSAMYFCASSFINSPLHFGNGTRLTVT.

The J gene is TRBJ1-2, the V gene TRBV5-5; D unresolved. Germline V CDR1 and CDR2: SGHKS, YYEKEE (reference sequence). Deletions cut 5 bases from V and 1 base from J, with 21 bases between. This CDR3 spans 17 amino acids. The CDR3 loop reads CASRIRVSRILNYGYTF. The CDR3 DNA is TGTGCCAGCAGAATCCGGGTCAGTCGGATCCTTAACTATGGCTACACCTTC. Full variable domain (missing parts from reference TRBV5-5 and TRBJ1-2): DAGVTQSPTHLIKTRGQQVTLRCSPISGHKSVSWYQQVLGQGPQFIFQYYEKEERGRGNFPDRFSARQFPNYSSELNVNALLLGDSALYLCASRIRVSRILNYGYTFGSGTRLTVV.

This clone was seen more than once but under ten times. Different DNA sequences within this sample yield the same CDR3. The CDR3 region has the DNA TGCAGCGTTGTAACTAGCGGGGGTGAGACCCAGTACTTC. It is translated as CSVVTSGGETQYF. The genes are TRBV29-1 and TRBJ2-5; TRBD2 aligns across 11 bases. Losses at the gene ends were 4 bases for V and 5 bases for J; bases not matched to a gene: 3. The CDR3 is made up of 13 amino acids. CDR1 and CDR2 (germline): SQVTM, ANQGSEA.

This clone was recorded once. The chain links TRBV27 to TRBJ2-5; D remains unclear. The V end lost 3 bases, the J end lost 2 bases, and 7 bases lay between the germline ends. The CDR3 is 13 amino acids. Germline CDR1 and CDR2: MNHEY and SMNVEV (reference sequence). CDR3 DNA: TGTGCCAGCAGTTTGGGCCTGCAAGAGACCCAGTACTTC. Its protein is CASSLGLQETQYF.